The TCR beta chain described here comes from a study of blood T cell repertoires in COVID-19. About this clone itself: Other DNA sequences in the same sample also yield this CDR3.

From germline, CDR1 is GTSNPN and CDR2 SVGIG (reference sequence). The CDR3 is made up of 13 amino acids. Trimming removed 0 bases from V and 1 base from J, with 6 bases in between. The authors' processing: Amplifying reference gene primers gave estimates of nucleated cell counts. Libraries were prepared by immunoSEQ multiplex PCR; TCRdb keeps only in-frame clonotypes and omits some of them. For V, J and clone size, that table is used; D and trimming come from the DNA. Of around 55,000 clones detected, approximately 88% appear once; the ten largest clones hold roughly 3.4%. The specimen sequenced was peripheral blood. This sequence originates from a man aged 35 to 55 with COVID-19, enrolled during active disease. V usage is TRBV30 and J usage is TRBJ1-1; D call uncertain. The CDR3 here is CAWSVRGNTEAFF. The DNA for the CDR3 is TGTGCCTGGAGTGTCCGGGGGAACACTGAAGCTTTCTTT.